The sequence of this T cell receptor (beta chain) was determined in a study of spatial heterogeneity in lung cancer. Across the whole study: The median time to first recurrence was around 370 days, and disease recurrence was the point at which some blood samples were collected. Alpha-chain detections were consistently fewer than beta-chain detections among the sequences.

About this clonotype: A clone one base away is much larger, so this may be a read error. The library was prepared for alpha chains; this beta chain is a stray read, so its frequency means little.

Every TCR cDNA molecule bore a unique molecular identifier. Via MiXCR, TCRdb re-called the 5' RACE reads, giving one row per CDR3 protein. Among 7,500 to 10,000 distinct CDR3 sequences, around 4.2% were seen once, and the ten largest hold roughly 18%. Time point specified: blood taken at disease recurrence. Whole RNA from tumor, nontumor lung or frozen PBMC was sequenced unsorted. This specimen was PBMCs, taken at recurrence. This TCR derives from a female donor with early-stage non-small cell lung cancer.

CDR3 coding DNA: TGCCCCAGCAGCTTGTCGGCATTCTCCTACGAGCAGTACTTC. Protein: CPSSLSAFSYEQYF. This chain connects TRBV5-1 to TRBJ2-7; unclear D gene. There are 14 residues in the CDR3. The germline CDR1 and CDR2 sequences are SGHRS and YFSETQ.